This TCR beta chain was found in a study of T cell repertoires in cytomegalovirus infection. Study context: A matching HLA type, together with CMV infection, was signaled by public TCR beta signatures.

CDR3 length equals 15 residues. Germline values: CDR1 SGHTA, CDR2 FQGNSA. V was trimmed by 3 bases and J by 4 bases, leaving 15 bases between them. Ten or more counts support this clonotype. Using its own MiXCR run on the reads, TCRdb lists one record per CDR3 protein. The table shows about 320,000 distinct CDR3 sequences, with around a tenth occurring only once. This chain uses TRBV7-2 with TRBJ1-1; perhaps TRBD1 as D (5 bases). Sequenced input: PBMCs. The clonotype originates from a human donor in good health (CMV status not recorded). Some clones in this sample may be carry-over from other donors' samples. The CDR3 DNA is TGTGCCAGCAGCTTCGGGCAGGGCGGGAGCACTGAAGCTTTCTTT. This encodes CASSFGQGGSTEAFF.